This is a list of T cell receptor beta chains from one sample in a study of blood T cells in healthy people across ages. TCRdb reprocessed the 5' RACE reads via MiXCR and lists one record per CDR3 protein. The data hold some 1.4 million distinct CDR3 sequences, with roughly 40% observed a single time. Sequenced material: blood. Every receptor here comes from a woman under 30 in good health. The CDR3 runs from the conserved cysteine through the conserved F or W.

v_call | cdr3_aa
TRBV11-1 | CASAGGNYEQYF
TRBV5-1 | CASSPLSSGVSTDTQYF
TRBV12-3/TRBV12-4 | CASSLDFTGELFF
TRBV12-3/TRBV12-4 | CASSPPLAAQETQYF
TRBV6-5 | CASSYSSQGYGGYTF
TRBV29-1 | CSVDDRNTEAFF
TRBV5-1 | CASSQEIFTAEAFF
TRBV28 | CASSVGGFFEKLFF
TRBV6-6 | CASSYSNPTSGQGDYTF
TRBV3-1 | CATYVPGQETQYF
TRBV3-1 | CASSPPATKNIQYF
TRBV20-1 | CSARGDGQFF
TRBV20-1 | CSAREGGGQMYEQYF
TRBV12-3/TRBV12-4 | CASRKGGTGNTIYF
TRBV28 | CASSLPVTAYEQYF
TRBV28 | CASSSSNSGANVLTF
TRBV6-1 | CASSRTEETPYEQYF
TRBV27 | CASSTDINEKLFF
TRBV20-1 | CSARDRLRNSPLHF
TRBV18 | CASSQGQVPDTQYF
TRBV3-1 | CASSRRSGTTDTQYF
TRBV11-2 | CASSHSRGRVFEQYF
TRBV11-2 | CASSSGGGGRVEAQYF
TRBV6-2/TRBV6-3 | CASSYAGGTQETQYF